This entry lists 8 T cell receptor beta chains sequenced from one sample in a study of T-cell memory formation after mild COVID-19. A single record per CDR3 protein comes from TCRdb applying MiXCR to the 5' RACE reads. This sample yields about 400,000 distinct CDR3 sequences, of which about 17% are seen a single time; 20% to 25% belongs to the top ten. Sequenced material: PBMCs or a T cell subset sorted from them (not recorded which). These receptors originate from a man between 18 and 35 years old who had mild COVID-19 (a few samples of this study predate the infection). Cell type and time point are not known.

The sample holds a few counts of this clonotype. The chain has TRBV5-1 and TRBJ1-1; D is perhaps TRBD1 (6 bases). The germline V gene encodes CDR1 SGHRS and CDR2 YFSETQ. Trimming took off 4 bases at V and 7 bases at J, with 17 bases between the two ends. This CDR3 has 14 amino acids. CDR3 coding DNA: TGCGCCAGCAGCCCCGGGGGGGGGCAACGTGAAGCTTTCTTT. It is translated as CASSPGGGQREAFF.

This clonotype was seen more than once but under ten times. The chain recombines TRBV7-2 with TRBJ2-2; no definite D call. Trimming took 5 bases from V and 6 from J, leaving 10 bases between them. The CDR3 has 13 amino acids. Germline CDR1 is SGHTA and CDR2 is FQGNSA. CDR3 sequence: CASSPQRPGELFF. CDR3 bases: TGTGCCAGCAGCCCGCAGAGACCCGGGGAGCTGTTTTTT.

The rearrangement joins TRBV4-2 to TRBJ1-2; D not certain. Germline V gene data show CDR1 as LGHNA and CDR2 as YNFKEQ. Trimming stripped 1 base from V and 14 bases from J, with 11 bases between. This CDR3 spans 11 amino acids. DNA of the CDR3: TGTGCCAGCAGCCAAGGACTGAAGTTTACCTTC. Translated: CASSQGLKFTF.

The chain links TRBV6-2 or TRBV6-3 to TRBJ2-4; D gene unclear. V lost 2 bases and J lost 1, with 9 bases in between. This CDR3 has 15 amino acids. Germline V gene data show CDR1 as MNHEY and CDR2 as SVGEGT. CDR3 region: CASSYRVRAKNIQYF. The CDR3 DNA reads TGTGCCAGCAGTTACAGGGTCCGGGCCAAAAACATTCAGTACTTC.

The chain uses TRBV11-1 and TRBJ2-7, with 7 bases fitting TRBD1. The CDR3 spans 13 residues. The ends lost 7 bases at V and 2 bases at J; junction bases unmatched: 5. Germline CDR1 and CDR2: SGHAT and FQDESV (reference sequence). CDR3 in amino acids: CASKRQGPYEQYF. CDR3 sequence (DNA): TGTGCCAGCAAACGACAGGGTCCCTACGAGCAGTACTTC.

V gene TRBV7-2 combines with J gene TRBJ2-7; TRBD1 matches at 11 bases. The V segment lost 5 bases and the J segment 5 bases; nucleotides outside the gene matches: 8. CDR1 and CDR2 from the germline V gene are SGHTA and FQGNSA. The length of the CDR3 is 15 residues. CDR3 in DNA: TGTGCCAGCAGCCCGAAGGGACAGGGGGTCGACGAGCAGTACTTC. This codes for CASSPKGQGVDEQYF.

J is TRBJ2-4 and V is TRBV2, with D possibly matching TRBD1 (5 bases). V was shortened by 10 bases and J by 0 bases, with 16 bases between the two germline ends. The CDR3 covers 15 residues. Germline CDR1 SNHLY, CDR2 FYNNEI. CDR3 sequence reads: CATQRGILAKNIQYF. The CDR3 bases are TGTGCCACTCAAAGGGGAATCCTAGCCAAAAACATTCAGTACTTC.

This clonotype has more than one count but fewer than ten. This sequence joins TRBV2 and TRBJ1-1; no firm D call. Trimming pared 3 bases from V and 0 bases from J, leaving 5 bases between. The CDR3 consists of 13 residues. Per the germline V gene, CDR1 is SNHLY and CDR2 is FYNNEI. The CDR3 DNA is TGTGCCAGCAGTGAGGTAGTGAACACTGAAGCTTTCTTT. It translates to CASSEVVNTEAFF.